This record looks at one T cell receptor (beta chain) sequence and its context. The data are from a study of T cell changes during pregnancy in multiple sclerosis. Method: immunoSEQ multiplex PCR; TCRdb's copy keeps in-frame clones and lacks some. The repertoire holds 35,000 to 40,000 clones, with roughly 91% as singletons. J was trimmed by 6 bases and V by 5 bases; bases with no gene match: 7. The CDR3 consists of 15 residues. Germline V lookup: CDR1 MNHEY, CDR2 SVGAGI. The sequencing here drew on CD8+ T cells from peripheral blood mononuclear cells, taken in the third trimester of pregnancy. This receptor was taken from a female donor with multiple sclerosis, enrolled in a pregnancy study. This chain links TRBV6-5 with TRBJ2-2; 9 bases line up with TRBD1. The CDR3 DNA reads TGTGCCAGCAGTCCCGGGACAGGGTTATCCGGGGAGCTGTTTTTT. Translating it yields CASSPGTGLSGELFF.